This record looks at one T cell receptor (beta chain) sequence and its context. What it binds is unknown. The entry originates in a study of CD4+ T cells in melanoma. Study results and limitations: Neoantigen-specific CD4+ T cells in melanoma reportedly had diverse differentiation states. A reported correlation linked neoantigen-specific CD4+ T cells to CD8+, macrophage and B cell function.

Germline V CDR1 and CDR2: SQVTM, ANQGSEA. This CDR3 is built from 14 residues. Trimming removed 7 bases from V and 1 base from J, with 15 bases in between. Libraries were prepared by immunoSEQ multiplex PCR; TCRdb keeps only in-frame clonotypes and omits some of them. The sample yields 14,000 to 15,000 clones, roughly two thirds seen once. The chain carries TRBV29-1 and TRBJ2-3, with D perhaps matching TRBD1 (6 bases). Sequenced material: cells from a culture (not recorded whether cultured in vitro). This TCR was sampled from a human donor with melanoma. The DNA for the CDR3 is TGCAGCGGACAGGCCCGACAGGGCACAGATACGCAGTATTTT. It specifies CSGQARQGTDTQYF.